These 3 T cell receptor beta chains originate from one sample sequenced in a study of T-cell reconstitution after alpha-beta-depleted transplantation in children. Unique molecular identifiers featured in how the TCRbeta library was prepared. TCRdb re-derived calls from the PCR reads in MiXCR, one entry per CDR3 protein. The data show hundreds of thousands of distinct CDR3 sequences, roughly 7.7% seen once. This specimen was PBMCs, mostly from graft donor cells, taken 180 days after TCRalphabeta/CD19-depleted stem cell transplant. These receptors were obtained from a male patient younger than 18 who had a stem cell transplant for acute lymphoblastic leukemia, so the T cells may come from the graft donor.

This clonotype was detected many times. This chain links TRBV7-2 with TRBJ2-2, with D unclear. Looked up from germline, CDR1 is SGHTA and CDR2 is FQGNSA. The ends were cut back, 5 bases at V and 2 bases at J, with 12 bases in the middle. The CDR3 is 15 residues long. CDR3 amino acids: CASSPHWGNTGELFF. The CDR3 DNA follows: TGTGCCAGCAGCCCCCATTGGGGAAACACCGGGGAGCTGTTTTTT. Looking up the rest from reference TRBV7-2 and TRBJ2-2 gives the full variable domain: GAGVSQSPSNKVTEKGKDVELRCDPISGHTALYWYRQSLGQGLEFLIYFQGNSAPDKSGLPSDRFSAERTGGSVSTLTIQRTQQEDSAVYLCASSPHWGNTGELFFGEGSRLTVL.

The table lists this clonotype with many counts. This chain joins TRBV24-1 and TRBJ2-1; D perhaps matches TRBD2 (6 bases). CDR3 size: 15 residues. V lost 1 base and J lost 3, with 9 bases in between. CDR1 KGHDR and CDR2 SFDVKD come from the germline V gene. The CDR3, as DNA: TGTGCCACCAGTGATTTCGGAGGGGACTACAATGAGCAGTTCTTC. It yields the protein CATSDFGGDYNEQFF.

The table lists this clonotype with many counts. This chain joins TRBV28 and TRBJ2-2, with 7 bases fitting TRBD1. Germline lookup yields CDR1 MDHEN and CDR2 SYDVKM. The CDR3 has 15 amino acids. Trimming cost V 5 bases and J 5 bases; bases outside gene matches: 8. The CDR3 DNA reads TGTGCCAGCAGTCCGGGACAGCCGGGGACCGGGGAGCTGTTTTTT. Translation gives CASSPGQPGTGELFF.